Listed here are 14 T cell receptor beta chains from one sample, sequenced in a study of post-analysis software for immune sequencing data. Overall study findings and caveats: A handful of TRBV segments (TRBV5-6, TRBV5-1 and TRBV20-1 among them) occurred more frequently in patients than in controls.

Prepared TCR beta cDNA libraries contained unique molecular identifiers. TCRdb ran MiXCR on the PCR reads and lists one entry per CDR3 protein. Among 650,000 to 850,000 distinct CDR3 sequences listed, under 70% were seen once. Their antigens remain unidentified. The sample was blood. All receptors come from a girl aged 5 to 17 with multiple sclerosis.

This clonotype was observed a handful of times. V gene TRBV20-1 combines with J gene TRBJ1-2, with 8 bases fitting TRBD1. Germline V CDR1 and CDR2: DFQATT, SNEGSKA (reference sequence). CDR3 length equals 13 residues. V shed 2 bases, J shed 4 bases, and the junction held 3 bases outside the gene matches. CDR3 residues: CSARQGAGYGYTF. CDR3 nucleotides: TGCAGTGCTAGACAGGGGGCCGGCTATGGCTACACCTTC.

The chain recombines TRBV29-1 with TRBJ2-5, with D perhaps TRBD1 (6 bases). The CDR3 length is 13 residues. Germline V gene data show CDR1 as SQVTM and CDR2 as ANQGSEA. Trimming cost V 5 bases and J 5 bases, with 15 bases left between them. The DNA of the CDR3 is TGCAGCGTTTTCGCAGGGGAGTTGGAGACCCAGTACTTC. This gives the protein CSVFAGELETQYF.

This chain uses TRBV7-9 with TRBJ1-1, with D tentatively TRBD1 (6 bases). Trimming removed 5 bases at V and 0 bases at J, with 13 bases between. Germline CDR1 and CDR2: SEHNR and FQNEAQ (reference sequence). The CDR3 consists of 15 residues. The DNA for the CDR3 is TGTGCCAGCAGCGAATACAGGGCCCTGAACACTGAAGCTTTCTTT. It specifies CASSEYRALNTEAFF.

This clonotype was observed a few times. This chain connects TRBV7-9 to TRBJ2-7; a weak D match, TRBD1 (5 bases). The CDR3 runs to 13 residues. V was trimmed by 1 base and J by 3 bases, leaving 7 bases between them. Germline CDR1 SEHNR, CDR2 FQNEAQ (reference sequence). The CDR3 coding sequence is TGTGCCAGCAGCTTAGGACAGTTCTACGAGCAGTACTTC. Protein sequence: CASSLGQFYEQYF.

This clonotype was detected only once. V gene TRBV29-1 combines with J gene TRBJ1-5; D remains unclear. The CDR3 runs 13 residues. Germline V gene data show CDR1 as SQVTM and CDR2 as ANQGSEA. The V gene lost 6 bases and the J gene lost 5 bases, with 14 bases spanning the gap. CDR3 sequence (DNA): TGCAGCGTCCGGTGGGCCGCGGATCAGCCCCAGCATTTT. Translation gives CSVRWAADQPQHF.

The gene calls are TRBV20-1 and TRBJ1-6, with a tentative D call TRBD1 (5 bases). V was shortened by 3 bases and J by 7 bases, with 13 bases between the two germline ends. CDR1 and CDR2 from the germline V gene are DFQATT and SNEGSKA (reference sequence). The CDR3 length is 14 residues. The CDR3 protein is CSARKWGGNSPLHF. The DNA for the CDR3 is TGCAGTGCTAGGAAGTGGGGGGGAAATTCACCCCTCCACTTT.

V is TRBV29-1 and J is TRBJ1-2; D possibly corresponds to TRBD1 (5 bases). Germline assignment: CDR1 SQVTM and CDR2 ANQGSEA. V lost 6 bases and J lost 0, with 26 bases in between. There are 18 residues in the CDR3. The chain's CDR3 is CSVGLRVRAESSNYGYTF. The CDR3 DNA sequence: TGCAGCGTAGGCCTCAGGGTCCGAGCGGAAAGTTCTAACTATGGCTACACCTTC. The full variable domain, rest sourced from reference TRBV29-1 and TRBJ1-2, is SAVISQKPSRDICQRGTSLTIQCQVDSQVTMMFWYRQQPGQSLTLIATANQGSEATYESGFVIDKFPISRPNLTFSTLTVSNMSPEDSSIYLCSVGLRVRAESSNYGYTFGSGTRLTVV.

This clonotype was picked up one time. The rearrangement uses TRBV12-3 or TRBV12-4 and TRBJ1-1, with a possible D match to TRBD1 (6 bases). The CDR3 is made up of 20 amino acids. The V end lost 8 bases, the J end lost 2 bases, and 33 bases lay between the germline ends. CDR3 loop: CASDRPAGGRIMVGNTEAFF. CDR3 nucleotide sequence: TGTGCCAGCGATAGGCCGGCCGGGGGGCGCATTATGGTCGGAAACACTGAAGCTTTCTTT.

The chain recombines TRBV20-1 with TRBJ2-7; a weak D match, TRBD1 (6 bases). The germline CDR1 and CDR2 sequences are DFQATT and SNEGSKA (reference sequence). This CDR3 spans 16 amino acids. Trimming shortened V by 0 bases and J by 1 base, and 16 bases separated the two germline ends. CDR3 amino acids: CSARDRFRDKSYEQYF. As DNA, the CDR3 is TGCAGTGCTAGAGACCGATTTCGGGACAAGTCCTACGAGCAGTACTTC.

CDR3 bases: TGTGCCAGCACTCTGCTGATCGGCGGATTGGACAATGAGCAGTTCTTC. Protein sequence: CASTLLIGGLDNEQFF. The chain employs TRBV12-3 or TRBV12-4 and TRBJ2-1; D remains unclear. The V and J ends lost 7 bases and 5 bases respectively, with 21 bases between them. The CDR3 covers 16 residues.

The rearrangement uses TRBV12-3 or TRBV12-4 and TRBJ1-1; 9 bases fit TRBD1. The J segment lost 1 base and the V segment lost 4 bases, leaving 4 bases of the junction unmatched. This CDR3 contains 15 residues. The CDR3 region has the DNA TGTGCCAGCAGTTCCACGGACAGGGGGAACACTGAAGCTTTCTTT. Translated: CASSSTDRGNTEAFF.

This chain uses TRBV4-1 with TRBJ1-6, with 11 nucleotides matching TRBD1. The V gene end was trimmed by 3 bases and the J gene end by 6 bases; junction bases not matched to a gene: 7. The CDR3 consists of 17 residues. Per germline, CDR1 MGHRA and CDR2 YSYEKL. The CDR3 region has the DNA TGCGCCAGCAGCCAGCAACGGACAGGGGGCCCTAATTCACCCCTCCACTTT. Protein: CASSQQRTGGPNSPLHF.

This sequence joins TRBV2 and TRBJ2-1; a weak D match, TRBD2 (6 bases). The CDR3 has 16 amino acids. The V gene lost 4 bases and the J gene lost 0 bases, with 13 bases spanning the gap. Germline CDR1 is SNHLY and CDR2 is FYNNEI. The CDR3 nucleotides read TGTGCCAGCAGTGGGGATAGCGGACGCTCCTACAATGAGCAGTTCTTC. Protein: CASSGDSGRSYNEQFF.

J is TRBJ2-3 and V is TRBV24-1; D gene uncertain. With 3 bases removed from V and 3 bases from J, the gap between germline ends came to 6 bases. The germline V gene has CDR1 KGHDR and CDR2 SFDVKD. The CDR3 length is 13 residues. The CDR3 sequence is CATSDKVTDTQYF. The DNA of the CDR3 is TGTGCCACCAGTGATAAGGTTACAGATACGCAGTATTTT.